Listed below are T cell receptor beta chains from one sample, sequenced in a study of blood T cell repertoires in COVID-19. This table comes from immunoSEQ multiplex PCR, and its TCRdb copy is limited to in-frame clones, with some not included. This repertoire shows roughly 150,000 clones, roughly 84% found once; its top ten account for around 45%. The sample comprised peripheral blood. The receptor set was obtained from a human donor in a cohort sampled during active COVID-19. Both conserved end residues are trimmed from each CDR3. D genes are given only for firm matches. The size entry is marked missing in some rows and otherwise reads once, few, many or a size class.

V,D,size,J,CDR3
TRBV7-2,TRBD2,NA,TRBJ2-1,ASSFQRGGIGEQF
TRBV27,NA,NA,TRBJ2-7,ASSFPGYEQY
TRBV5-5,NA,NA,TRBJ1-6,ASSGQGLNSPLH
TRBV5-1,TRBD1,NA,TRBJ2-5,ASSKEGTGEGETQY
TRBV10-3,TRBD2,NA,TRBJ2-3,AISGRGVAGVADTQY
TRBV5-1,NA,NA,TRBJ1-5,ASSLSGDNQPQH
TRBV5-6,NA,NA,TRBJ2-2,ASSSGSRGGITGELF
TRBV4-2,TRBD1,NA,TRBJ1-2,ASSLGQGSGYT
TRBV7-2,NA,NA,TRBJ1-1,ASSLVQGNTEAF
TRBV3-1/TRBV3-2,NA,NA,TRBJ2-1,ASSKEIRGYNEQF
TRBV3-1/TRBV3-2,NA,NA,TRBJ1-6,ASSPGYSPLH
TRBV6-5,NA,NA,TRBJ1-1,ASTRSVGDTEAF
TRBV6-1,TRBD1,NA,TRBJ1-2,ASSEQGGQGGGYT
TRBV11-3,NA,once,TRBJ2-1,ASSSSVGGTGLYNEQF
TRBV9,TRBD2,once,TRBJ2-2,ASSPRLAGTTGELF
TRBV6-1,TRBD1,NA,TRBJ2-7,ASSERAGGTYEQY
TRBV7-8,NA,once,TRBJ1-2,ASSLASNGYT
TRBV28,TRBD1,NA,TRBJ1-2,ASRTPGTGGYGYT
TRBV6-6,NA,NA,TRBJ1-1,ASSSTALNTEAF
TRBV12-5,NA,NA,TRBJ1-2,ASGAEPYGYT
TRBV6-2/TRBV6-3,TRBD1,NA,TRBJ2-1,ASSAQGAYNEQF
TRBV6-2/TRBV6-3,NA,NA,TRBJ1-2,ASSPSGGKGLGYT
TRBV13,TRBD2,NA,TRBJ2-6,ASSSIRLAGGPGANVLT
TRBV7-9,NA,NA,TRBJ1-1,ASSSGQKNTEAF
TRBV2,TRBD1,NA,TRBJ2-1,ASSPGTGGTFGF
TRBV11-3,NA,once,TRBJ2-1,ASSARGGPYNEQF
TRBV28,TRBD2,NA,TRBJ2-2,ASRSSGGRGELF
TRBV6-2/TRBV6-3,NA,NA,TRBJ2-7,ASSWGYHHEQY
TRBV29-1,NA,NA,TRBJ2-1,SVVAGVGSNEQF